This TCR beta chain comes out of a study of blood T cell repertoires in COVID-19. Looking at the study overall: The United States, Italy and Spain supplied acute and convalescent COVID-19 samples. From T cells, B-cell-depleted T cells, or PBMCs came the material, which was cDNA or gDNA.

Participants spanned ages roughly 18 to 95 years and resided in 20 to 30 US areas. Each participant's cohort was designated according to participant-reported clinical history. Here immunoSEQ multiplex PCR was the method, and the copy in TCRdb shows in-frame clones only, minus some. This table has 130,000 to 150,000 clones, over 80% appearing once. The CDR3 covers 13 residues. Trimming pared 6 bases from V and 0 bases from J, leaving 9 bases between. CDR1 is SGHVS, CDR2 FNYEAQ, per germline. The genes are TRBV7-6 and TRBJ2-7; perhaps TRBD2 as D (6 bases). Specimen: PBMCs or T cells enriched from blood (not recorded which). This receptor was identified in a man between 60 and 75 years old who had recovered from COVID-19. CDR3 bases: TGTGCCAGCAGAGGTAGCGGCTCCTACGAGCAGTACTTC. Residues: CASRGSGSYEQYF.